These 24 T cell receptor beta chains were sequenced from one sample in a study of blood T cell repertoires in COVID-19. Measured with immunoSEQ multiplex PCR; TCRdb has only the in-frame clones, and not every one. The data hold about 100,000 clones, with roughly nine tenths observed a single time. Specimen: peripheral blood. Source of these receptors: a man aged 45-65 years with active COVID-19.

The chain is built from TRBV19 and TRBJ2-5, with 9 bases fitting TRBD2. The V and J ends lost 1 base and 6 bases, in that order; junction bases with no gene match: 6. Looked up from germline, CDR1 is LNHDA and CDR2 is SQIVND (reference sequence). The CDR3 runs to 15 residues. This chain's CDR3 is CASSIGRSGRKTQYF. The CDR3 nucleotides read TGTGCCAGTAGTATAGGAAGAAGCGGGAGGAAGACCCAGTACTTC.

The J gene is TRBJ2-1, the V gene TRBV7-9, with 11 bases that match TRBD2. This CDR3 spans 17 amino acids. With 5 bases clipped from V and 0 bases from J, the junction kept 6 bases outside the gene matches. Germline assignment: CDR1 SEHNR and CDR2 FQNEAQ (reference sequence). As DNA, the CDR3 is TGTGCCAGCAGCCGTTTAACTAGCGGGAGCTCCTACAATGAGCAGTTCTTC. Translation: CASSRLTSGSSYNEQFF. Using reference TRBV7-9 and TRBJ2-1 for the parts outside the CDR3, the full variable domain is DTGVSQNPRHKITKRGQNVTFRCDPISEHNRLYWYRQTLGQGPEFLTYFQNEAQLEKSRLLSDRFSAERPKGSFSTLEIQRTEQGDSAMYLCASSRLTSGSSYNEQFFGPGTRLTVL.

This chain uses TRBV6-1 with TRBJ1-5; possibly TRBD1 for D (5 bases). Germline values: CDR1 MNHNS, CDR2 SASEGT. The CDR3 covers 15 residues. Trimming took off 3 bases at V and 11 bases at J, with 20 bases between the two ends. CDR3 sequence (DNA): TGTGCCAGCAGTGATTCCCTCGGGGGGGGAAAGGCCCAGCATTTT. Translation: CASSDSLGGGKAQHF.

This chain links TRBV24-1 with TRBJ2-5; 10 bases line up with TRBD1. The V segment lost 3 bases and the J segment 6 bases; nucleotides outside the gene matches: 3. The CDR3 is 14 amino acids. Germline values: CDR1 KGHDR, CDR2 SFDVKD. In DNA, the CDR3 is TGTGCCACCAGTGATCCGACAGGGGGCAAGACCCAGTACTTC. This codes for CATSDPTGGKTQYF.

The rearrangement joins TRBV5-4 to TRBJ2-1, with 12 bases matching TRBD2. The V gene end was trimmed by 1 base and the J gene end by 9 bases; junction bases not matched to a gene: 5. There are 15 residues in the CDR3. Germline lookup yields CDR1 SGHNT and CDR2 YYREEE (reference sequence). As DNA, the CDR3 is TGTGCCAGCAGCTTGCCACTAGCGGGGGGCGGTGAGCAGTTCTTC. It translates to CASSLPLAGGGEQFF.

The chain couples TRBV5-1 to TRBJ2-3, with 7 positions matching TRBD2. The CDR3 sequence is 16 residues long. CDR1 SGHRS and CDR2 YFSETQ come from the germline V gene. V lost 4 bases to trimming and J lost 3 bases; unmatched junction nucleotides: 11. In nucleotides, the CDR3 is TGCGCCAGCAGCCTCGGGGAGGGCCTTAGGACAGATACGCAGTATTTT. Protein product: CASSLGEGLRTDTQYF. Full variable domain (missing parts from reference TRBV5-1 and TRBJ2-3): KAGVTQTPRYLIKTRGQQVTLSCSPISGHRSVSWYQQTPGQGLQFLFEYFSETQRNKGNFPGRFSGRQFSNSRSEMNVSTLELGDSALYLCASSLGEGLRTDTQYFGPGTRLTVL.

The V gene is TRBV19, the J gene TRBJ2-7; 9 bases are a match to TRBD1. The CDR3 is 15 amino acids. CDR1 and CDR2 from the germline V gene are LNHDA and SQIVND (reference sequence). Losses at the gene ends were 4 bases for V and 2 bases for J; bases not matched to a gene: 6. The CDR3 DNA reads TGTGCCAGTAGTACTGGGACAGGGCAGACCTACGAGCAGTACTTC. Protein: CASSTGTGQTYEQYF.

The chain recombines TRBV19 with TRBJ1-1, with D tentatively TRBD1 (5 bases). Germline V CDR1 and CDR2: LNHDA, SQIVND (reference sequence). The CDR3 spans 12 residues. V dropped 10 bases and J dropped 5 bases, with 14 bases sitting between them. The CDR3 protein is CATRRGETEAFF. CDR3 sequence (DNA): TGTGCCACCCGGCGGGGGGAGACTGAAGCTTTCTTT.

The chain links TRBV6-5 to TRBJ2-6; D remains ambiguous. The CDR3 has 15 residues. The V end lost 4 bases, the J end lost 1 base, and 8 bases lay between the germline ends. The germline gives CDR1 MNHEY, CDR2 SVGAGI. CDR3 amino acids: CASSFRVSGANVLTF. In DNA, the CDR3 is TGTGCCAGCAGTTTCCGGGTGTCTGGGGCCAACGTCCTGACTTTC.

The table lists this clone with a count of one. CDR3 loop: CASSFVGLAGGFEQFF. CDR3 coding DNA: TGCGCCAGCAGCTTCGTCGGACTAGCGGGAGGGTTTGAGCAGTTCTTC. The chain has TRBV5-1 and TRBJ2-1, with 15 bases that match TRBD2. The germline V gene has CDR1 SGHRS and CDR2 YFSETQ. J was trimmed by 9 bases and V by 2 bases; bases with no gene match: 6. This CDR3 has 16 residues.

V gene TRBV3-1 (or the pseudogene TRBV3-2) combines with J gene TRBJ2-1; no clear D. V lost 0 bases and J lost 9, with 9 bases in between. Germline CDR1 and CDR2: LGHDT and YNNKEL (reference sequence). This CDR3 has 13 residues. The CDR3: CASSQDRVGEQFF. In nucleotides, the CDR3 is TGTGCCAGCAGCCAAGATCGGGTCGGTGAGCAGTTCTTC.

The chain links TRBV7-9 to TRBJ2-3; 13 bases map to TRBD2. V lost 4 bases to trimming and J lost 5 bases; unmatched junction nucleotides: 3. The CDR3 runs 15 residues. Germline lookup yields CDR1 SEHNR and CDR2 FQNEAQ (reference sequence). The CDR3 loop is CASSSLAGGEDTQYF. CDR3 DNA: TGTGCCAGCAGCTCACTAGCGGGAGGGGAAGATACGCAGTATTTT.

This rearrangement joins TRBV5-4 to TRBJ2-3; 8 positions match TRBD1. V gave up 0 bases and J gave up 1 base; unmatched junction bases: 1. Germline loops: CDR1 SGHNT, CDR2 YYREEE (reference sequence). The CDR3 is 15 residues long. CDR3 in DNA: TGTGCCAGCAGCTTGGTGACAGGGGGCACAGATACGCAGTATTTT. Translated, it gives CASSLVTGGTDTQYF.

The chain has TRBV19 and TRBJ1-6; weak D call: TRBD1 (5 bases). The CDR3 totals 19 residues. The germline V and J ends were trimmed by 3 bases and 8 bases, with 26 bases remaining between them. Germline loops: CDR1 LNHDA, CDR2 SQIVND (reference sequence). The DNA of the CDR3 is TGTGCCAGTAGTATTTTCGGCCAGGGATCCCTCACGTGGGATTCACCCCTCCACTTT. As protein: CASSIFGQGSLTWDSPLHF.

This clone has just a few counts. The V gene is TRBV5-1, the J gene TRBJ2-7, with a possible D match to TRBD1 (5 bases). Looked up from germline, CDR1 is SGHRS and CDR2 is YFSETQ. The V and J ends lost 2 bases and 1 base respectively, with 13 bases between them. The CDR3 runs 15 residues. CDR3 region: CASSFLPQGSYEQYF. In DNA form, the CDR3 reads TGCGCCAGCAGCTTCCTGCCGCAGGGTTCCTACGAGCAGTACTTC.

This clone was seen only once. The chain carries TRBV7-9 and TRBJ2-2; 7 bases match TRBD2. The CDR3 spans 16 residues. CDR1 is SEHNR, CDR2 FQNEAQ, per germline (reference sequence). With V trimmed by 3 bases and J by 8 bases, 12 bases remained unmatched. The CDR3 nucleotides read TGTGCCAGCAGCTTCCCCGGACTAGTGGTAGGAGGGGAGCTGTTTTTT. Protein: CASSFPGLVVGGELFF.

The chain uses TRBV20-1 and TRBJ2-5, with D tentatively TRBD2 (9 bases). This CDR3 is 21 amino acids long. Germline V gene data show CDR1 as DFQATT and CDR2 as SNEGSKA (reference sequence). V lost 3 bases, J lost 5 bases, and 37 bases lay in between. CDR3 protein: CSASGPPGGKASGVPWETQYF. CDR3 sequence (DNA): TGCAGTGCTAGTGGACCTCCAGGGGGCAAGGCTAGCGGGGTTCCTTGGGAGACCCAGTACTTC.

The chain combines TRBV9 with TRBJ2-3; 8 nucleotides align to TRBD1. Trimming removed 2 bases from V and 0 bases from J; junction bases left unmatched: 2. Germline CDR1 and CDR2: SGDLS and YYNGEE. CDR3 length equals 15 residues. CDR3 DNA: TGTGCCAGCAGCGTTCGACAGGGGAGCACAGATACGCAGTATTTT. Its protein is CASSVRQGSTDTQYF.

Here the CDR3 DNA reads TGTGCCAGCAGCCCACGACTAGCCGTCGATGAGCAGTTCTTC. It translates to CASSPRLAVDEQFF. The V gene is TRBV7-8, the J gene TRBJ2-1; 7 bases fit TRBD2. CDR3 size: 14 residues. Germline trimming cut 5 bases from V and 8 bases from J; bases unmatched to any gene: 9. The germline CDR1 and CDR2 sequences are SGHVS and FQNEAQ.

The CDR3 nucleotides are TGTGCCACCGGGACTAGCGGGAGAGGAACCTACAATGAGCAGTTCTTC. Encoded protein: CATGTSGRGTYNEQFF. The J gene is TRBJ2-1, the V gene TRBV24-1, with 14 bases identical to TRBD2. J gave up 2 bases and V 9 bases, and 5 bases lay outside the gene matches. The CDR3 is 16 amino acids. Germline V lookup: CDR1 KGHDR, CDR2 SFDVKD.

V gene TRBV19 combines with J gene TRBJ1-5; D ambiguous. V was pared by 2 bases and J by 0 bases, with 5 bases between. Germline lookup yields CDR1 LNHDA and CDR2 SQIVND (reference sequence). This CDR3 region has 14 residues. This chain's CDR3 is CASSITGSNQPQHF. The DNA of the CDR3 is TGTGCCAGTAGTATAACGGGTAGCAATCAGCCCCAGCATTTT.

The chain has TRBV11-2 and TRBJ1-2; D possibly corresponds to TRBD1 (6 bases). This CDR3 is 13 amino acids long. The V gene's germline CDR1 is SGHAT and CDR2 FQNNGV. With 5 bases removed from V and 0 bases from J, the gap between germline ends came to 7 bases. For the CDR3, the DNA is TGTGCCAGCAGCCAGGGGTCTAACTATGGCTACACCTTC. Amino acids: CASSQGSNYGYTF.

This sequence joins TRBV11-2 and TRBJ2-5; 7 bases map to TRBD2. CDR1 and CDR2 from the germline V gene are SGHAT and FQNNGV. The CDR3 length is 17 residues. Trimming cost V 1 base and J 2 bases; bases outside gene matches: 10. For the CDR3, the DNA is TGTGCCAGCAGCTTAGGAGTCACTAGCGCCGGGCAAGAGACCCAGTACTTC. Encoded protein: CASSLGVTSAGQETQYF.

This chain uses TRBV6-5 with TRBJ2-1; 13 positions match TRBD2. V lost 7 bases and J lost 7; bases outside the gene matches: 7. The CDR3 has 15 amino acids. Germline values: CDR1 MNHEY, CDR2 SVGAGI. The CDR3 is CASTGLAGVGNEQFF. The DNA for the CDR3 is TGTGCCAGCACCGGACTAGCGGGAGTTGGGAATGAGCAGTTCTTC.